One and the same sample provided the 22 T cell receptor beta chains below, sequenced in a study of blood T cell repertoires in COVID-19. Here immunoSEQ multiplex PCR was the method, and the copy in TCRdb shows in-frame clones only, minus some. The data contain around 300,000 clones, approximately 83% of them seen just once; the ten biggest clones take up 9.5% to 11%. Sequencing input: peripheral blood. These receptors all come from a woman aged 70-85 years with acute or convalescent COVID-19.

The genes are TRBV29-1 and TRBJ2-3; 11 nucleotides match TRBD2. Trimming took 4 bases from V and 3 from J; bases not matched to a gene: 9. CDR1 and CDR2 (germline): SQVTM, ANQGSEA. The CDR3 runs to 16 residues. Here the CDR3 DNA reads TGCAGCGTTGGGCGATCTAGCGGGGGGAAGACAGATACGCAGTATTTT. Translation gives CSVGRSSGGKTDTQYF.

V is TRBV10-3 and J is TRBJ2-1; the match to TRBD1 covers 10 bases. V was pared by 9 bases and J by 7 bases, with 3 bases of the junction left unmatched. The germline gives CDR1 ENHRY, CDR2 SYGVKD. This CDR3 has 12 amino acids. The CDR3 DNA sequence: TGTGCCATTTCGGGACAGGGGAATGAGCAGTTCTTC. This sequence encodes CAISGQGNEQFF.

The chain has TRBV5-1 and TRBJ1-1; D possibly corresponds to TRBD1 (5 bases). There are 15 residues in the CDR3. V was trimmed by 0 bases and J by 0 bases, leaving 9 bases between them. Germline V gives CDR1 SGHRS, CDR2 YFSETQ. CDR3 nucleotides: TGCGCCAGCAGCTTGGAAGGGGCCATGAACACTGAAGCTTTCTTT. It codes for CASSLEGAMNTEAFF.

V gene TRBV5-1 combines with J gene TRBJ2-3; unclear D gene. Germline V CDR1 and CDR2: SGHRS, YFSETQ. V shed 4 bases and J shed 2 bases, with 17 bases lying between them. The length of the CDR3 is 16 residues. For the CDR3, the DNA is TGCGCCAGCAGCGAGCCCAGCCAGGCAGACACAGATACGCAGTATTTT. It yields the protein CASSEPSQADTDTQYF.

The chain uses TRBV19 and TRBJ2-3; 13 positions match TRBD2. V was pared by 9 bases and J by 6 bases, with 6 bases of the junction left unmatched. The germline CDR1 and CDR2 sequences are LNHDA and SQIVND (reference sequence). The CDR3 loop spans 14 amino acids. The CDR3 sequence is CASRLAGGSDTQYF. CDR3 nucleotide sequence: TGTGCCAGCCGACTAGCGGGGGGATCCGATACGCAGTATTTT.

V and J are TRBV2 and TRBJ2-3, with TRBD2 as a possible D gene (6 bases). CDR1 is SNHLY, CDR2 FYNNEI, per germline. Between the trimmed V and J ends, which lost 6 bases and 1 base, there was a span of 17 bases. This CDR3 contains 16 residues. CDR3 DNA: TGTGCCAGCAGCCTGAGAGCGGGTGGGGGCACAGATACGCAGTATTTT. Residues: CASSLRAGGGTDTQYF.

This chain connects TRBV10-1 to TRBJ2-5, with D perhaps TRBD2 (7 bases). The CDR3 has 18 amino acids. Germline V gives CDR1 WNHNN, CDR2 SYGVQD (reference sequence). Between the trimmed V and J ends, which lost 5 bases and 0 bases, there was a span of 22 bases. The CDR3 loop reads CASSHGGRGGRYQETQYF. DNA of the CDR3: TGCGCCAGCAGTCACGGGGGGCGAGGCGGAAGGTACCAAGAGACCCAGTACTTC.

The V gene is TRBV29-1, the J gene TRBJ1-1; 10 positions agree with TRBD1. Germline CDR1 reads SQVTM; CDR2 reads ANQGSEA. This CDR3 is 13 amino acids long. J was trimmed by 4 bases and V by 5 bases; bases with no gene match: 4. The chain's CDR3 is CSVKTGGSTEAFF. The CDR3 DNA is TGCAGCGTTAAGACAGGGGGCTCCACTGAAGCTTTCTTT. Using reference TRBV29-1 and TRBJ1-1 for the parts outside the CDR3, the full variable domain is SAVISQKPSRDICQRGTSLTIQCQVDSQVTMMFWYRQQPGQSLTLIATANQGSEATYESGFVIDKFPISRPNLTFSTLTVSNMSPEDSSIYLCSVKTGGSTEAFFGQGTRLTVV.

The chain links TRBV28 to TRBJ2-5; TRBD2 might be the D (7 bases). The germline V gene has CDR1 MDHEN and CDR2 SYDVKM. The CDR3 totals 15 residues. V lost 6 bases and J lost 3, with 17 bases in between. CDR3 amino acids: CASSNALGGEETQYF. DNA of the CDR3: TGTGCCAGCAGCAACGCCCTAGGGGGGGAAGAGACCCAGTACTTC.

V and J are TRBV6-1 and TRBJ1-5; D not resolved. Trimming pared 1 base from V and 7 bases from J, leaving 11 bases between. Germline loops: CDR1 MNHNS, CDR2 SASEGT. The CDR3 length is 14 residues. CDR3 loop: CASSEGEGSQPQHF. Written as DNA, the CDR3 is TGTGCCAGCAGTGAAGGGGAGGGTTCCCAGCCCCAGCATTTT.

The CDR3 bases are TGTGCCAGCAGTTACTCGGGGGGACTGACATTCTACGAGCAGTACTTC. Protein product: CASSYSGGLTFYEQYF. This rearrangement joins TRBV6-5 to TRBJ2-7; weak D call: TRBD2 (6 bases). Per germline, CDR1 MNHEY and CDR2 SVGAGI. This CDR3 is 16 amino acids long. Deletions cut 0 bases from V and 3 bases from J, with 15 bases between.

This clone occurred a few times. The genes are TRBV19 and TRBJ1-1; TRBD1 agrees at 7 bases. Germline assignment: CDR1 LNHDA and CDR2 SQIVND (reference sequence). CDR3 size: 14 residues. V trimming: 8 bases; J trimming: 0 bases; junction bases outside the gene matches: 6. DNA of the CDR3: TGTGCCAGTTCTCCTGGGACAGTGAACACTGAAGCTTTCTTT. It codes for CASSPGTVNTEAFF. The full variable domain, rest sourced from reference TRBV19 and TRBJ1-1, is DGGITQSPKYLFRKEGQNVTLSCEQNLNHDAMYWYRQDPGQGLRLIYYSQIVNDFQKGDIAEGYSVSREKKESFPLTVTSAQKNPTAFYLCASSPGTVNTEAFFGQGTRLTVV.

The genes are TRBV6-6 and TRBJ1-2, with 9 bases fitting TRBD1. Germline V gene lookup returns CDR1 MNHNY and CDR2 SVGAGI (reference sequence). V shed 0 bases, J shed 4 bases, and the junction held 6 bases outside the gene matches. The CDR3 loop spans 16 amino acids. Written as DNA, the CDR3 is TGTGCCAGCAGTTACTCAACCGTGACAGGGGGCTATGGCTACACCTTC. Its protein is CASSYSTVTGGYGYTF.

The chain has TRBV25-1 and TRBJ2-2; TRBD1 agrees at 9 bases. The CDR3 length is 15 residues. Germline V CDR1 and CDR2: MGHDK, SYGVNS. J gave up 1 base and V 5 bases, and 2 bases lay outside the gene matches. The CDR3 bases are TGTGCCAGCAGTTGGGGACAGGGGAACACCGGGGAGCTGTTTTTT. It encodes CASSWGQGNTGELFF.

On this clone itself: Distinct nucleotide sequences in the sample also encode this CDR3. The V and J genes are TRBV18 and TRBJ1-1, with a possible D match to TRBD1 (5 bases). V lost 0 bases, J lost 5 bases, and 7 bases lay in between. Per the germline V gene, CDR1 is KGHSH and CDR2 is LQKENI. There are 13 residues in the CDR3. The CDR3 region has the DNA TGTGCCAGCTCACCACCTGGGGGGACTGAAGCTTTCTTT. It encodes CASSPPGGTEAFF.

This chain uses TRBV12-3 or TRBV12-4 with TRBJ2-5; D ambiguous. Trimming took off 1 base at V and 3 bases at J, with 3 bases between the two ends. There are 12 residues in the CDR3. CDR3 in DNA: TGTGCCAGCAGTTTAGTCAAAGAGACCCAGTACTTC. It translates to CASSLVKETQYF.

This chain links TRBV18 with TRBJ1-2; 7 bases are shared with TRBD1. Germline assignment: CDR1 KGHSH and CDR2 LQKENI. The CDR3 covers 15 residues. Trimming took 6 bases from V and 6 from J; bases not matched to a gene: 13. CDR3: CASSPRTTGVDGYTF. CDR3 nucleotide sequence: TGTGCCAGCTCCCCGCGTACTACAGGGGTAGATGGCTACACCTTC.

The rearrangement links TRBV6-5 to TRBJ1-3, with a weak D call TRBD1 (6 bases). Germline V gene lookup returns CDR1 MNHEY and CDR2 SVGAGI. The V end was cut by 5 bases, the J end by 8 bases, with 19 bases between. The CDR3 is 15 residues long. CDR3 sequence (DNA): TGTGCCAGCAGTAAGGACCTTCGAGGGGGAGACACCATATATTTT. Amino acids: CASSKDLRGGDTIYF.

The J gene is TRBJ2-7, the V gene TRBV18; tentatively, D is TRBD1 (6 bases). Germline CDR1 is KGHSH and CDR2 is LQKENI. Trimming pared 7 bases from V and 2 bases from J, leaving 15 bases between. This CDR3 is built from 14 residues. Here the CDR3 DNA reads TGTGCCAGCTATGCAGGGGCCCCCCCCTACGAGCAGTACTTC. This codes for CASYAGAPPYEQYF.

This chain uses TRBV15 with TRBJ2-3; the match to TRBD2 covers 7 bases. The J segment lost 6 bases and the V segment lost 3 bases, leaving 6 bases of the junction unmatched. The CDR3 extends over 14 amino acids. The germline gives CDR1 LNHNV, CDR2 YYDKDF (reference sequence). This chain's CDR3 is CATSSPTGGDTQYF. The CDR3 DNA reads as TGTGCCACCAGCAGTCCCACCGGGGGGGATACGCAGTATTTT.

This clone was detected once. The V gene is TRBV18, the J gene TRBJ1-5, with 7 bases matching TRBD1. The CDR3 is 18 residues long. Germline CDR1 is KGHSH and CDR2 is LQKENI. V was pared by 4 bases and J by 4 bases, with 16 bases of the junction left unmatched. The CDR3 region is CASSLNLPGTVGNQPQHF. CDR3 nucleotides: TGTGCCAGCTCACTTAATTTACCCGGGACAGTGGGAAATCAGCCCCAGCATTTT.

CDR3: CASSLAPGQGYNYGYTF. For the CDR3, the DNA is TGTGCCAGCAGCCTAGCTCCGGGACAGGGGTATAACTATGGCTACACCTTC. The chain uses TRBV7-3 and TRBJ1-2, with 10 nucleotides matching TRBD1. Trimming removed 5 bases from V and 1 base from J; junction bases left unmatched: 10. The CDR3 runs 17 residues. The germline gives CDR1 SGHTA, CDR2 FQGTGA.